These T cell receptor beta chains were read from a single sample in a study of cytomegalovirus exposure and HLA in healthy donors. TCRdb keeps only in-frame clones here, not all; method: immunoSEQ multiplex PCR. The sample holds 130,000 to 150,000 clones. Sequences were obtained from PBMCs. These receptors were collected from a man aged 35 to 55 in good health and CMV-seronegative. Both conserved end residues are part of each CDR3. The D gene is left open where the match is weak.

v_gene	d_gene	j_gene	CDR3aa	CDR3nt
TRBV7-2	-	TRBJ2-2	CASSWGPTVTGELFF	TGTGCCAGCAGCTGGGGGCCGACCGTTACCGGGGAGCTGTTTTTT
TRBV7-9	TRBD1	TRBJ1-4	CASRSGTGVEKLFF	TGTGCCAGCAGGTCCGGGACAGGGGTTGAAAAACTGTTTTTT
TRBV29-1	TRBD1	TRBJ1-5	CSVEVVGQGAGPQHF	TGCAGCGTTGAGGTGGTGGGACAGGGAGCGGGGCCCCAGCATTTT
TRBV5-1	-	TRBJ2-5	CASSFGAGKETQYF	TGCGCCAGCAGTTTTGGGGCAGGTAAAGAGACCCAGTACTTC
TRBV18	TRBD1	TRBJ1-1	CASSPPGQGFMNTEAFF	TGTGCCAGCTCACCCCCGGGACAGGGGTTTATGAACACTGAAGCTTTCTTT
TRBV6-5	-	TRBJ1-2	CASSYRGGLNYGYTF	TGTGCCAGCAGTTACCGTGGCGGCCTTAACTATGGCTACACCTTC
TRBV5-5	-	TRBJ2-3	CASRQDSLLGTQYF	TGTGCCAGCAGGCAGGACAGTTTGTTAGGTACGCAGTATTTT
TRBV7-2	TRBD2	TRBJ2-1	CASSLAGTSGGFYNEQFF	TGTGCCAGCAGCTTAGCGGGGACTAGCGGGGGTTTCTACAATGAGCAGTTCTTC
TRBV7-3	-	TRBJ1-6	CASSLSPGARGQNSPLHF	TGTGCCAGCAGCCTCTCTCCCGGGGCCAGGGGACAAAATTCACCCCTCCACTTT
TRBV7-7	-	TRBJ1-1	CASSLAHGKGGYTEAFF	TGTGCCAGCAGCTTAGCGCATGGGAAAGGAGGGTACACTGAAGCTTTCTTT
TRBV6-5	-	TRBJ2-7	CASSYSKGQLAYEQYF	TGTGCCAGCAGTTACTCGAAGGGGCAGTTGGCCTACGAGCAGTACTTC
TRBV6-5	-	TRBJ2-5	CASGNKAEETQYF	TGTGCCAGCGGGAATAAAGCGGAAGAGACCCAGTACTTC
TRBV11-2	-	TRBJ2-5	CASSLAGRPQETQYF	TGTGCCAGCAGCTTGGCGGGCAGACCACAAGAGACCCAGTACTTC
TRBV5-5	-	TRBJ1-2	CASSLAVMNYGYTF	TGTGCCAGCAGCTTGGCGGTTATGAACTATGGCTACACCTTC
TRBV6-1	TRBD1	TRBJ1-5	CASREGGGQPQHF	TGTGCCAGCAGGGAAGGGGGCGGTCAGCCCCAGCATTTT
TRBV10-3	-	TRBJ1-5	CAISESGDQPQHF	TGTGCCATCAGTGAGTCCGGAGATCAGCCCCAGCATTTT
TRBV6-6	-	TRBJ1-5	CASSRGGEGQPQHF	TGTGCCAGCAGCCGGGGGGGTGAGGGTCAGCCCCAGCATTTT
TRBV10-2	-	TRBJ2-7	CASSVTGVSYEQYF	TGCGCCAGCAGTGTGACAGGCGTATCCTACGAGCAGTACTTC
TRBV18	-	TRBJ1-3	CASSPNLTAVGLSSGNTIYF	TGTGCCAGCTCACCCAATCTCACAGCAGTAGGACTAAGTTCTGGAAACACCATATATTTT
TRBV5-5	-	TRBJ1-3	CASSLGPPGASSGNTIYF	TGTGCCAGCAGCTTGGGGCCACCTGGGGCCTCCTCTGGAAACACCATATATTTT
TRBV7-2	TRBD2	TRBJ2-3	CASRPGLATTDTQYF	TGTGCCAGCAGACCAGGACTAGCCACCACAGATACGCAGTATTTT
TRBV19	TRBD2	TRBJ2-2	CASRLAGDLNTGELFF	TGTGCCAGTCGACTAGCGGGGGACCTAAACACCGGGGAGCTGTTTTTT
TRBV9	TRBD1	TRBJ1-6	CASSLGQGIGSPLHF	TGTGCCAGCAGCCTTGGACAGGGTATCGGATCACCCCTCCACTTT
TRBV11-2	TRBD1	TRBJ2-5	CASSLDKWLGTELQETQYF	TGTGCCAGCAGCTTAGATAAGTGGTTGGGGACAGAGCTCCAAGAGACCCAGTACTTC
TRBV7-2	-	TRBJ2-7	CASSPGATPTYEQYF	TGTGCCAGCAGCCCGGGAGCGACACCAACCTACGAGCAGTACTTC
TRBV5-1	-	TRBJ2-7	CASSLGIGYEQYF	TGCGCCAGCAGCCTCGGGATTGGCTACGAGCAGTACTTC
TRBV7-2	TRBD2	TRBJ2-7	CASSLTGLAGEQYF	TGTGCCAGCAGCTTAACGGGACTAGCAGGAGAGCAGTACTTC
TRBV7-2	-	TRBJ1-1	CASSSQGNTEAFF	TGTGCCAGCAGCTCACAGGGGAACACTGAAGCTTTCTTT
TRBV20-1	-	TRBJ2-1	CSAIRNEQFF	TGCAGCGCAATCAGGAATGAGCAGTTCTTC
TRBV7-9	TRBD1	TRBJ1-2	CASSYQDREGNGYTF	TGTGCCAGCAGCTACCAGGACAGGGAAGGGAATGGCTACACCTTC
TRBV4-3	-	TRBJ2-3	CASSQEMKRSTDTQYF	TGCGCCAGCAGCCAAGAGATGAAGCGGAGTACAGATACGCAGTATTTT
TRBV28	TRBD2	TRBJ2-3	CASSLAGAGTDTQYF	TGTGCCAGCAGCCTAGCGGGGGCCGGCACAGATACGCAGTATTTT
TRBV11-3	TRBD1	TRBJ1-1	CASSSGQGASTEAFF	TGTGCCAGCAGCTCGGGACAGGGGGCGAGCACTGAAGCTTTCTTT
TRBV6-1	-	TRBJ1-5	CASRRLTSGQPQHF	TGTGCCAGCAGGAGATTAACCTCCGGTCAGCCCCAGCATTTT
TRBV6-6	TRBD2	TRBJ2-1	CASSGAGGRDEQFF	TGTGCCAGCAGTGGAGCGGGGGGGCGCGATGAGCAGTTCTTC
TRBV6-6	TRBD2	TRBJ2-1	CASSFSGGAYNEQFF	TGTGCCAGCAGTTTTAGCGGGGGGGCCTACAATGAGCAGTTCTTC
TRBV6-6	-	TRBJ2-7	CASSKSMWSEQYF	TGTGCCAGCAGTAAGAGTATGTGGAGCGAGCAGTACTTC
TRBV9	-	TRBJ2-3	CASSGAGTTDTQYF	TGTGCCAGCAGCGGAGCCGGGACTACAGATACGCAGTATTTT
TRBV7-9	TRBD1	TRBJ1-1	CASSPGQGAWTEAFF	TGTGCCAGCAGCCCCGGACAGGGGGCATGGACTGAAGCTTTCTTT
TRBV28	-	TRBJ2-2	CASILGTGENTGELFF	TGTGCCAGCATTTTAGGGACGGGGGAGAACACCGGGGAGCTGTTTTTT
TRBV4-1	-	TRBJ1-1	CASSQGQWSNTEAFF	TGCGCCAGCAGCCAAGGACAGTGGTCGAACACTGAAGCTTTCTTT
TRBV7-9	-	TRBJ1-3	CASSLTGMGNTIYF	TGTGCCAGCAGCTTAACAGGGATGGGAAACACCATATATTTT
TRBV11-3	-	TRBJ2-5	CASSPGKGGETQYF	TGTGCCAGCAGCCCCGGGAAGGGAGGAGAGACCCAGTACTTC
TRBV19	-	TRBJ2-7	CASWGGAHLYEQYF	TGTGCCAGCTGGGGGGGGGCCCACCTCTACGAGCAGTACTTC
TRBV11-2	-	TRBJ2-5	CASSLGLGETQYF	TGTGCCAGCAGCTTGGGCCTCGGTGAGACCCAGTACTTC
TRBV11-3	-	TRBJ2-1	CASSLAGVSYNEQFF	TGTGCCAGCAGCTTAGCGGGGGTATCCTACAATGAGCAGTTCTTC